The 25 T cell receptor beta chains below come from one sample, sequenced in a study of shared clonotypes between healthy human individuals. Only in-frame clones appear in the TCRdb table, and some are missing; sequencing was by immunoSEQ multiplex PCR. The sample includes 2 million to 2.5 million clones, approximately 96% of them seen just once. What was sequenced was naive CD4+ T cells sorted from blood. The subset is: CD45RA+ positively selected. Every receptor here comes from a man between 18 and 35 years old in good health.

V is TRBV5-1 and J is TRBJ2-5, with 8 nucleotides matching TRBD2. This CDR3 has 18 residues. Germline V gene sequence: CDR1 SGHRS, CDR2 YFSETQ. J gave up 5 bases and V 0 bases, and 15 bases lay outside the gene matches. The CDR3 DNA reads as TGCGCCAGCAGCTTGGAGGGGCTAGCGGGTCCCCCGAGGGAGACCCAGTACTTC. Its translation: CASSLEGLAGPPRETQYF.

The rearrangement joins TRBV19 to TRBJ1-5, with D uncertain. This CDR3 is 16 amino acids long. Looked up from germline, CDR1 is LNHDA and CDR2 is SQIVND (reference sequence). Deletions cut 5 bases from V and 3 bases from J, with 17 bases between. Here the CDR3 DNA reads TGTGCCAGTAGTCGAAACAACCCAAGTAACAATCAGCCCCAGCATTTT. Its translation is CASSRNNPSNNQPQHF.

With regard to this clone: Distinct nucleotide sequences in the sample also encode this CDR3. The chain combines TRBV7-2 with TRBJ2-7; tentatively, D is TRBD2 (5 bases). Looked up from germline, CDR1 is SGHTA and CDR2 is FQGNSA. This CDR3 has 14 amino acids. Between the trimmed V and J ends, which lost 4 bases and 2 bases, there was a span of 12 bases. The CDR3 spells CASSSRGGTYEQYF. Written as DNA, the CDR3 is TGTGCCAGCAGCTCTAGAGGAGGCACCTACGAGCAGTACTTC.

The chain recombines TRBV11-2 with TRBJ1-5; the D gene is possibly TRBD1 (5 bases). Deletions cut 1 base from V and 1 base from J, with 11 bases between. This CDR3 region has 16 residues. Germline V lookup: CDR1 SGHAT, CDR2 FQNNGV. For the CDR3, the DNA is TGTGCCAGCAGCTTAGCTGGGGCATCCAGCAATCAGCCCCAGCATTTT. Its translation: CASSLAGASSNQPQHF.

The chain joins TRBV30 to TRBJ1-1; D not certain. The germline V gene encodes CDR1 GTSNPN and CDR2 SVGIG (reference sequence). V dropped 3 bases and J dropped 8 bases, with 7 bases sitting between them. This CDR3 spans 10 amino acids. The DNA of the CDR3 is TGTGCCTGGAGCCGGGTCGAAGCTTTCTTT. It is translated as CAWSRVEAFF.

The chain is built from TRBV5-4 and TRBJ1-1, with a possible D match to TRBD1 (5 bases). This CDR3 spans 15 amino acids. Germline assignment: CDR1 SGHNT and CDR2 YYREEE (reference sequence). Trimming took 1 base from V and 3 from J, leaving 13 bases between them. CDR3 sequence reads: CASSLMGPSDTEAFF. For the CDR3, the DNA is TGTGCCAGCAGCTTGATGGGACCCTCGGACACTGAAGCTTTCTTT.

The gene calls are TRBV10-3 and TRBJ1-5, with 7 bases lining up with TRBD1. Germline CDR1 is ENHRY and CDR2 is SYGVKD. The junction had 3 bases not matched to a gene; V was cut back by 9 bases and J by 4 bases. This CDR3 contains 12 residues. The CDR3 loop is CAIQGPNQPQHF. CDR3 in DNA: TGTGCCATACAGGGGCCGAATCAGCCCCAGCATTTT.

A remark on this clone: The junction departs from germline at one end; a sequencing error may be responsible. The chain couples TRBV7-7 to TRBJ2-2, with D perhaps TRBD1 (5 bases). The length of the CDR3 is 14 residues. Germline assignment: CDR1 SSHAT and CDR2 FNYEAQ (reference sequence). CDR3 residues: CASSLVAGTGELFF. In DNA, the CDR3 is TGTGCTAGCAGCTTAGTTGCAGGGACCGGGGAGCTGTTTTTT. Looking up the rest from reference TRBV7-7 and TRBJ2-2 gives the full variable domain: GAGVSQSPRYKVTKRGQDVTLRCDPISSHATLYWYQQALGQGPEFLTYFNYEAQPDKSGLPSDRFSAERPEGSISTLTIQRTEQRDSAMYRCASSLVAGTGELFFGEGSRLTVL.

Regarding this clone: This same CDR3 is encoded by further DNA sequences in the sample. V gene TRBV7-9 combines with J gene TRBJ1-5; 12 positions agree with TRBD1. The CDR3 is made up of 15 amino acids. Germline loops: CDR1 SEHNR, CDR2 FQNEAQ (reference sequence). Trimming took 3 bases from V and 5 from J; bases not matched to a gene: 2. The CDR3 nucleotides read TGTGCCAGCAGCTTGGGGACAGGGGGCGATCAGCCCCAGCATTTT. Translating it yields CASSLGTGGDQPQHF.

CDR3 bases: TGTGCCAGCAGGCCTCCGGGGGCTGGAAACACCATATATTTT. Residues: CASRPPGAGNTIYF. The V and J genes are TRBV6-5 and TRBJ1-3, with TRBD1 as a possible D gene (5 bases). CDR3 length: 14 amino acids. Germline V CDR1 and CDR2: MNHEY, SVGAGI. V lost 6 bases, J lost 2 bases, and 11 bases lay in between.

The chain couples TRBV9 to TRBJ2-7; no clear D gene. V lost 0 bases to trimming and J lost 2 bases, with 12 bases between them. This CDR3 has 15 residues. Germline-derived CDR1 and CDR2 are SGDLS and YYNGEE. The CDR3 spells CASSVGETYTYEQYF. In DNA, the CDR3 is TGTGCCAGCAGCGTAGGTGAGACTTATACCTACGAGCAGTACTTC.

This chain uses TRBV10-3 with TRBJ2-5; 11 nucleotides align to TRBD2. J was trimmed by 2 bases and V by 6 bases; bases with no gene match: 8. The CDR3 extends over 16 amino acids. Germline values: CDR1 ENHRY, CDR2 SYGVKD. In DNA, the CDR3 is TGTGCCATCAGACCGACTAGCGGGACTATACAAGAGACCCAGTACTTC. Amino acids: CAIRPTSGTIQETQYF.

This clone was detected only once. The chain has TRBV6-5 and TRBJ2-5; 10 bases are shared with TRBD1. The CDR3 has 14 amino acids. V lost 5 bases to trimming and J lost 3 bases; unmatched junction nucleotides: 3. Germline V gene lookup returns CDR1 MNHEY and CDR2 SVGAGI. This chain's CDR3 is CASSQTGGKETQYF. The CDR3 nucleotides read TGTGCCAGCAGTCAGACAGGGGGCAAAGAGACCCAGTACTTC.

The genes are TRBV12-5 and TRBJ2-7, with D perhaps TRBD1 or TRBD2 (5 bases each). CDR3 size: 14 residues. Germline V CDR1 and CDR2: LGHNT, FRNRAP. Trimming shortened V by 6 bases and J by 2 bases, and 14 bases separated the two germline ends. The CDR3 DNA sequence: TGTGCTAGTGGGAGAACCTCGGGACCCTACGAGCAGTACTTC. Amino acids: CASGRTSGPYEQYF. Drawing the rest from reference TRBV12-5 and TRBJ2-7, the complete variable domain is DARVTQTPRHKVTEMGQEVTMRCQPILGHNTVFWYRQTMMQGLELLAYFRNRAPLDDSGMPKDRFSAEMPDATLATLKIQPSEPRDSAVYFCASGRTSGPYEQYFGPGTRLTVT.

The chain couples TRBV27 to TRBJ1-6, with a weak D call TRBD1 (5 bases). V was shortened by 3 bases and J by 1 base, with 10 bases between the two germline ends. The germline gives CDR1 MNHEY, CDR2 SMNVEV (reference sequence). This CDR3 is built from 16 residues. CDR3: CASSFRGSSYNSPLHF. In nucleotides, the CDR3 is TGTGCCAGCAGTTTCCGGGGGTCTTCCTATAATTCACCCCTCCACTTT.

This clone was found a few times. This sequence joins TRBV11-2 and TRBJ1-2; D unclear. Germline V lookup: CDR1 SGHAT, CDR2 FQNNGV. CDR3 length equals 12 residues. The ends were cut back, 5 bases at V and 5 bases at J, with 9 bases in the middle. CDR3 sequence: CASSPPGYGYTF. As DNA, the CDR3 is TGTGCCAGCAGCCCCCCGGGGTATGGCTACACCTTC.

The J gene is TRBJ2-3, the V gene TRBV7-9; a possible D gene is TRBD1 (6 bases). Germline values: CDR1 SEHNR, CDR2 FQNEAQ (reference sequence). The CDR3 consists of 15 residues. Trimming removed 6 bases from V and 2 bases from J, with 15 bases in between. The CDR3 sequence: CASSGIQGVTDTQYF. The CDR3 DNA follows: TGTGCCAGCAGTGGAATACAGGGTGTCACAGATACGCAGTATTTT.

This chain connects TRBV28 to TRBJ2-7; D may be TRBD2 (7 bases). This CDR3 comprises 16 residues. Germline V gives CDR1 MDHEN, CDR2 SYDVKM. Trimming removed 5 bases from V and 6 bases from J, with 23 bases in between. CDR3 in amino acids: CASSPPRRGGLGEQYF. The CDR3 region has the DNA TGTGCCAGCAGTCCCCCCAGGAGGGGGGGCCTCGGCGAGCAGTACTTC.

V usage is TRBV25-1 and J usage is TRBJ2-5, with TRBD2 matching over 7 bases. Trimming at V came to 4 bases and at J to 4 bases, leaving 6 bases not matched to a gene. The CDR3 is 14 residues long. Germline V gene lookup returns CDR1 MGHDK and CDR2 SYGVNS. CDR3 loop: CASSGWLAVETQYF. Here the CDR3 DNA reads TGTGCCAGCAGTGGATGGCTAGCGGTAGAGACCCAGTACTTC.

This clone has only a few counts. The chain is built from TRBV7-4 and TRBJ1-5; 9 bases agree with TRBD1. Germline V gene data show CDR1 as SGHVT and CDR2 as SQSDAQ. J lost 2 bases, V lost 1 base, and 3 bases had no gene match. CDR3 size: 16 residues. DNA for the CDR3: TGTGCCAGCAGCTTAGGACAGGGGGTTGGCAATCAGCCCCAGCATTTT. Translated: CASSLGQGVGNQPQHF.

The chain uses TRBV11-2 and TRBJ1-3; no clear D gene. The CDR3 length is 14 residues. Trimming shortened V by 1 base and J by 4 bases, and 8 bases separated the two germline ends. Per germline, CDR1 SGHAT and CDR2 FQNNGV. CDR3 sequence reads: CASSLAAAGNTIYF. The CDR3 region has the DNA TGTGCCAGCAGCTTAGCGGCAGCAGGAAACACCATATATTTT.

This sequence joins TRBV6-1 and TRBJ2-5; TRBD1 matches at 9 bases. V trimming: 6 bases; J trimming: 4 bases; junction bases outside the gene matches: 9. This CDR3 comprises 15 residues. The germline V gene has CDR1 MNHNS and CDR2 SASEGT. CDR3 amino acids: CASRFTGGGGETQYF. DNA for the CDR3: TGTGCCAGCAGGTTTACAGGGGGCGGAGGAGAGACCCAGTACTTC.

This clone has only one observation. CDR3 sequence: CASSPMTAGQGYGYTF. In DNA form, the CDR3 reads TGTGCCAGCAGCCCCATGACGGCGGGCCAGGGTTATGGCTACACCTTC. The V and J genes are TRBV7-9 and TRBJ1-2, with D possibly being TRBD1 (5 bases). V was shortened by 5 bases and J by 5 bases, with 21 bases between the two germline ends. CDR1 SEHNR and CDR2 FQNEAQ come from the germline V gene (reference sequence). The CDR3 runs to 16 residues.

This clone was recorded once. The V and J genes are TRBV29-1 and TRBJ2-5; 9 bases align to TRBD1. V lost 7 bases to trimming and J lost 5 bases; unmatched junction nucleotides: 5. The CDR3 is made up of 12 amino acids. Germline V CDR1 and CDR2: SQVTM, ANQGSEA. The CDR3 is CSAFDRGETQYF. The CDR3 coding sequence is TGCAGCGCATTTGACAGGGGGGAGACCCAGTACTTC. The full variable domain, its missing parts supplied by reference TRBV29-1 and TRBJ2-5, is SAVISQKPSRDICQRGTSLTIQCQVDSQVTMMFWYRQQPGQSLTLIATANQGSEATYESGFVIDKFPISRPNLTFSTLTVSNMSPEDSSIYLCSAFDRGETQYFGPGTRLLVL.

The chain recombines TRBV5-1 with TRBJ1-4; weak D call: TRBD1 (5 bases). The CDR3 is 14 residues long. Between the trimmed V and J ends, which lost 4 bases and 7 bases, there was a span of 14 bases. In germline, CDR1 is SGHRS, CDR2 YFSETQ. The CDR3 DNA reads as TGCGCCAGCAGCGTGGGGCAGGGAGGTGAAAAACTGTTTTTT. Translating gives CASSVGQGGEKLFF. Together with reference TRBV5-1 and TRBJ1-4, the CDR3 gives the full variable domain: KAGVTQTPRYLIKTRGQQVTLSCSPISGHRSVSWYQQTPGQGLQFLFEYFSETQRNKGNFPGRFSGRQFSNSRSEMNVSTLELGDSALYLCASSVGQGGEKLFFGSGTQLSVL.